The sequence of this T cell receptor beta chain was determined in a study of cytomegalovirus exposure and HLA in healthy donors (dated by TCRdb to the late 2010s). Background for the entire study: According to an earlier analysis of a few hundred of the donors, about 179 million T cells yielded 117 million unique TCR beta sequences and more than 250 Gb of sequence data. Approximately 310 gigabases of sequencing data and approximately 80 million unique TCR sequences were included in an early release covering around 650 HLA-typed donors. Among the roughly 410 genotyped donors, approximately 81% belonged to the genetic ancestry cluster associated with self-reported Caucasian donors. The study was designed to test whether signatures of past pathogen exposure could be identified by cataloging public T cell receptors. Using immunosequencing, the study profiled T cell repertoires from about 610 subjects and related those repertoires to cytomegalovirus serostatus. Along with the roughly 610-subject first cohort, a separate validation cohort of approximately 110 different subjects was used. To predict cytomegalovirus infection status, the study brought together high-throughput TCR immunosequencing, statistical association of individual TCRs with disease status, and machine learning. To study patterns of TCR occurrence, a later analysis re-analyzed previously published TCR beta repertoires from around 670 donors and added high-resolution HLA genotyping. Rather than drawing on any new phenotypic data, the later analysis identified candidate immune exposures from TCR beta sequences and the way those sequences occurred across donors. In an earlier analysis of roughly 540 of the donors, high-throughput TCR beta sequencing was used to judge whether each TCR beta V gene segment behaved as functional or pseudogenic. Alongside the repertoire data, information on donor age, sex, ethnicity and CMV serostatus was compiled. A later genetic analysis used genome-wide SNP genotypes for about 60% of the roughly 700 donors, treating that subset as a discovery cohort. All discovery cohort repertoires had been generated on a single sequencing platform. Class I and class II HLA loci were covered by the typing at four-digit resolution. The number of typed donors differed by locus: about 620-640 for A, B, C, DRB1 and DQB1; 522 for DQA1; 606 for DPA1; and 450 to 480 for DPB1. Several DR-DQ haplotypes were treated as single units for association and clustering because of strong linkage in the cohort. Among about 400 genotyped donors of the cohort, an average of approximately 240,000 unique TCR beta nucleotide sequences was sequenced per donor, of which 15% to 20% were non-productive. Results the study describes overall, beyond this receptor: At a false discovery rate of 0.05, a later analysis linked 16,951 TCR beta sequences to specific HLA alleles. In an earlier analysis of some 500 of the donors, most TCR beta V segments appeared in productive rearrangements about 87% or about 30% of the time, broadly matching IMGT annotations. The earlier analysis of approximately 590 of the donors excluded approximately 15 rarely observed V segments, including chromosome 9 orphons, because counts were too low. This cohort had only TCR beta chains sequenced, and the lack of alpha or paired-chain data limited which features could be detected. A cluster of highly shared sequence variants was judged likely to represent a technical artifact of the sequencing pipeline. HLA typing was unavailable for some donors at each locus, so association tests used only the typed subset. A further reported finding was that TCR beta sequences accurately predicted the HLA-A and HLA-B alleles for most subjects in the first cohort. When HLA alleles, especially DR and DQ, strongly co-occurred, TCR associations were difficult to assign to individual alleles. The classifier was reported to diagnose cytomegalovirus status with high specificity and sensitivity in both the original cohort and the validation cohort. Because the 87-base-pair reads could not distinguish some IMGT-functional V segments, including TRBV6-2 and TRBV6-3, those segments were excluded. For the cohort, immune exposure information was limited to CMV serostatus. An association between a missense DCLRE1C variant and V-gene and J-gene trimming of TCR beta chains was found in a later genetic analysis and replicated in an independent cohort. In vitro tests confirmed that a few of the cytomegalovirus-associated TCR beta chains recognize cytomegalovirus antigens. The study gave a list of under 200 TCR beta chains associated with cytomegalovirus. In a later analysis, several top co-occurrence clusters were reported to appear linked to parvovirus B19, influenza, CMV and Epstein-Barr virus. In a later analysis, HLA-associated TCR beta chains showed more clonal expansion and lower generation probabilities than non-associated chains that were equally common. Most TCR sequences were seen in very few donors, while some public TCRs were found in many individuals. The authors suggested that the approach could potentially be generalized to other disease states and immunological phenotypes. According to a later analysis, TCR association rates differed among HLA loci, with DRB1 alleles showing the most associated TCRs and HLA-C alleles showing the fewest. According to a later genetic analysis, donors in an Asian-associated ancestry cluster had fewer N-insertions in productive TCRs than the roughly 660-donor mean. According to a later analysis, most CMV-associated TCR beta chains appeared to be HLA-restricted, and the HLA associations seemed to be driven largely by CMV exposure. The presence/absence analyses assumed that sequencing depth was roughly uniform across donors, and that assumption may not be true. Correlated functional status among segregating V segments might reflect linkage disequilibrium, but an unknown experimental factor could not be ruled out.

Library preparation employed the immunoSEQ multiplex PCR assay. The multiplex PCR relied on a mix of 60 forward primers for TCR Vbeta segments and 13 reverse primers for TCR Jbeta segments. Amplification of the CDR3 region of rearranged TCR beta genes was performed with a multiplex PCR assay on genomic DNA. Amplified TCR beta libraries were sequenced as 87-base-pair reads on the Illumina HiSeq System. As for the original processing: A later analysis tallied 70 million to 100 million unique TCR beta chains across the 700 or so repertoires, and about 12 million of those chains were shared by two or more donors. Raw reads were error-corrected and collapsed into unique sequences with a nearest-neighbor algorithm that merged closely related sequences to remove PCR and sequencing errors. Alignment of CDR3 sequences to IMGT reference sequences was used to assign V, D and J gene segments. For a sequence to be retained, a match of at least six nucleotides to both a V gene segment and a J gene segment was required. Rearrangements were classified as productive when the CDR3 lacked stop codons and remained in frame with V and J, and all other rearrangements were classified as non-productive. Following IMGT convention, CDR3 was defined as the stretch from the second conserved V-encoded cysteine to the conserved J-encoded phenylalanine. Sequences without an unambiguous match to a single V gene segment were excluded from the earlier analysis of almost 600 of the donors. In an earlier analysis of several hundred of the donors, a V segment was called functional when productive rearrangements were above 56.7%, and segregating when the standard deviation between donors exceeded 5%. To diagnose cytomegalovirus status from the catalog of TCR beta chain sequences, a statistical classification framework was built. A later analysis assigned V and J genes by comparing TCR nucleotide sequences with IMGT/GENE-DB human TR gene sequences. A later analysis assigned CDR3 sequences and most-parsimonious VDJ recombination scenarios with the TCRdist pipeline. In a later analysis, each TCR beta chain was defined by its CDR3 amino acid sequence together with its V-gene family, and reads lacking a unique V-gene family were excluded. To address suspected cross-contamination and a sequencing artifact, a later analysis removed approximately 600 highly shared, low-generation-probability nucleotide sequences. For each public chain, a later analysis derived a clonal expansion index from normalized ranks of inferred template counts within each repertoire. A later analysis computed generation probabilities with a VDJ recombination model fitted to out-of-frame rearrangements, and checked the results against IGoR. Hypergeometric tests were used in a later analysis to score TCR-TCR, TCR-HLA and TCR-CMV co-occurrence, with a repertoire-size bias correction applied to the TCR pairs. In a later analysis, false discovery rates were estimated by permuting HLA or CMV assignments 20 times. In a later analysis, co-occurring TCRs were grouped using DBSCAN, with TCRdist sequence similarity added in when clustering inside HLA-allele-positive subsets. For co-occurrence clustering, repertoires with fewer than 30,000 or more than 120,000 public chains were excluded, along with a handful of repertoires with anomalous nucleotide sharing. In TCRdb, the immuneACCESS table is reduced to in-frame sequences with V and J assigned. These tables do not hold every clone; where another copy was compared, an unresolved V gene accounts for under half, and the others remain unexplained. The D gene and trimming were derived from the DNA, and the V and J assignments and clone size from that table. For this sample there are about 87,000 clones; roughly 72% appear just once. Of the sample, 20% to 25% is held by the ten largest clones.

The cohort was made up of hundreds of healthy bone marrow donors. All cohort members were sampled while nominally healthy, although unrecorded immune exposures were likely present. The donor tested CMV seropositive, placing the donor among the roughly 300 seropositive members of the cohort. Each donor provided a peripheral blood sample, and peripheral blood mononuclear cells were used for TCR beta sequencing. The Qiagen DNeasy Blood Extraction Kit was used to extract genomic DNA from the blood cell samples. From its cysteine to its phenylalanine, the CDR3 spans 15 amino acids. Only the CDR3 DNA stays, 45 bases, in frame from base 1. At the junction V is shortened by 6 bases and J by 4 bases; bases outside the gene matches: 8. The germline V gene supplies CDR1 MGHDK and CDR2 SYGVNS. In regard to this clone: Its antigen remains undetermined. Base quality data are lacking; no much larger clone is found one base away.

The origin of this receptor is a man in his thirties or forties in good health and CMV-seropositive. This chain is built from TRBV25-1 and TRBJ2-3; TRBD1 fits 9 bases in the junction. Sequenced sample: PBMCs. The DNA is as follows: TGTGCCAGCAGCTTACAAACAGGGGGCGCAGATACGCAGTATTTT. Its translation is CASSLQTGGADTQYF.